This TCR beta chain was observed in a study of control samples from healthy donors and cancer patients. Libraries were prepared by immunoSEQ multiplex PCR; TCRdb keeps only in-frame clonotypes and omits some of them. The table has about 100,000 clones, about 90% seen once. CDR3 length: 16 amino acids. Looked up from germline, CDR1 is SGHRS and CDR2 is YFSETQ. V was pared by 2 bases and J by 0 bases, with 4 bases of the junction left unmatched. Sequencing was done on a sample of blood. The chain joins TRBV5-1 to TRBJ2-1; TRBD2 matches 8 bases. The sequence derives from a woman between 50 and 59 years old in good health. CDR3 DNA: TGCGCCAGCAGCTTCACTAGCGGAAGCTCCTACAATGAGCAGTTCTTC. This sequence encodes CASSFTSGSSYNEQFF.